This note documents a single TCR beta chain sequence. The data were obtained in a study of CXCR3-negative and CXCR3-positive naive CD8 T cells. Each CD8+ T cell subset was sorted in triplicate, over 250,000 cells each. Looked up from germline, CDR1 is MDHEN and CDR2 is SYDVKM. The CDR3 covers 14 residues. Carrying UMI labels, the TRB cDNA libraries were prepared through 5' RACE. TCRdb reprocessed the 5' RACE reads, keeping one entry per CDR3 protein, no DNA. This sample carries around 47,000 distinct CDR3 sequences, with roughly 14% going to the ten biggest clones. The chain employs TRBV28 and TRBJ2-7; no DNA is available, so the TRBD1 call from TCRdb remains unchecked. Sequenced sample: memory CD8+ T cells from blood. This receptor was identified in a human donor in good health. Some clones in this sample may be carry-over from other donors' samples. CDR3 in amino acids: CASSLTGQNIEQYF.